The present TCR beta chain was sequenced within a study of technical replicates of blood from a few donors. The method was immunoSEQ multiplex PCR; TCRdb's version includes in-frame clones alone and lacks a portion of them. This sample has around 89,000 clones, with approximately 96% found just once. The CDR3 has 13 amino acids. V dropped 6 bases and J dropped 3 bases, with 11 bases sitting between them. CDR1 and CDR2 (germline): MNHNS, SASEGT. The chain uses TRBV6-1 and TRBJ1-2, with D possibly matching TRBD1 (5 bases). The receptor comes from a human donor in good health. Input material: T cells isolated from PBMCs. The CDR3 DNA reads TGTGCCAGCAGACTGACAGTCTACTATGGCTACACCTTC. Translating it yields CASRLTVYYGYTF.